This T cell receptor beta chain was captured in a study of T cell responses to AZD1222 COVID-19 vaccine. The germline gives CDR1 LNHDA, CDR2 SQIVND (reference sequence). V lost 5 bases, J lost 4 bases, and 15 bases lay in between. The CDR3 sequence is 14 residues long. Measured with immunoSEQ multiplex PCR; TCRdb has only the in-frame clones, and not every one. This table has 83,000 or so clones, 86% appearing once. The chain uses TRBV19 and TRBJ2-7, with D possibly matching TRBD2 (6 bases). The clonotype comes from an adult in good health. The starting material was peripheral blood, obtained on day 0 of AZD1222 vaccination. The CDR3 DNA reads as TGTGCCAGTAGTTTCGGGACTCTTGAATACGAGCAGTACTTC. Its translation: CASSFGTLEYEQYF.